The sequence of this T cell receptor (beta chain) was determined in a study of cytomegalovirus exposure and HLA in healthy donors. TCRdb's table, derived via immunoSEQ multiplex PCR, lists solely in-frame clones and lacks some. This sample has 150,000 or so clones, with approximately 86% found just once. This CDR3 has 16 residues. Germline V gene lookup returns CDR1 SGHVS and CDR2 FQNEAQ. V shed 5 bases and J shed 3 bases, with 16 bases lying between them. The rearrangement links TRBV7-8 to TRBJ1-4; possibly TRBD1 for D (5 bases). The sequenced material came from PBMCs. The sequence was obtained from a man younger than 35 in good health and CMV-seropositive. The CDR3: CASSLPRVGANEKLFF. The CDR3 DNA reads as TGTGCCAGCAGCCTTCCCCGGGTAGGGGCTAATGAAAAACTGTTTTTT. Together with reference TRBV7-8 and TRBJ1-4, the CDR3 gives the full variable domain: GAGVSQSPRYKVAKRGQDVALRCDPISGHVSLFWYQQALGQGPEFLTYFQNEAQLDKSGLPSDRFFAERPEGSVSTLKIQRTQQEDSAVYLCASSLPRVGANEKLFFGSGTQLSVL.